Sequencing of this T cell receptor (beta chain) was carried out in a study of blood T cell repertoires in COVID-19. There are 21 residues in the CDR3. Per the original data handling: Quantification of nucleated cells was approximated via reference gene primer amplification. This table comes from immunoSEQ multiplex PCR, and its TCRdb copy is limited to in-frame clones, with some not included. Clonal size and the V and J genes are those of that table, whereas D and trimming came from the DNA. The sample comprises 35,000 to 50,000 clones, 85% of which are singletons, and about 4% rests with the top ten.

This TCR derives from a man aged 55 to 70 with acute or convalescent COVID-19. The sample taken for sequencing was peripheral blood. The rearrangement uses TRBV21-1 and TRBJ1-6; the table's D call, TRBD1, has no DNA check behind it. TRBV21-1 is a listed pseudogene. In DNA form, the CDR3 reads TGTGCCAGCAGCAAAGCCGGAACATCAGGGGGCACAGGTAACTATAATTCACCCCTCCACTTT. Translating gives CASSKAGTSGGTGNYNSPLHF.